This record concerns one T cell receptor (beta chain) sequence. The sample contains more than one DNA sequence encoding this CDR3. This entry is derived from a study of cytomegalovirus exposure and HLA in healthy donors. The V gene end was trimmed by 3 bases and the J gene end by 6 bases; junction bases not matched to a gene: 1. Per the germline V gene, CDR1 is KGHSH and CDR2 is LQKENI. The CDR3 runs to 15 residues. Vbeta (60) and Jbeta (13) primers were used in the PCR. TCRdb's copy holds only in-frame clones and misses some; the assay was immunoSEQ multiplex PCR. The sample lists over 75,000 clones, less than 9.5% occurring once.

Sequenced sample: PBMCs. The receptor's source is a man aged 45-65 years in good health and CMV-seropositive. This chain links TRBV18 with TRBJ2-1, with 14 bases aligning to TRBD2. The CDR3 DNA is TGTGCCAGCTCACCGGGACTAGCGGGAGCCAATGAGCAGTTCTTC. It translates to CASSPGLAGANEQFF.